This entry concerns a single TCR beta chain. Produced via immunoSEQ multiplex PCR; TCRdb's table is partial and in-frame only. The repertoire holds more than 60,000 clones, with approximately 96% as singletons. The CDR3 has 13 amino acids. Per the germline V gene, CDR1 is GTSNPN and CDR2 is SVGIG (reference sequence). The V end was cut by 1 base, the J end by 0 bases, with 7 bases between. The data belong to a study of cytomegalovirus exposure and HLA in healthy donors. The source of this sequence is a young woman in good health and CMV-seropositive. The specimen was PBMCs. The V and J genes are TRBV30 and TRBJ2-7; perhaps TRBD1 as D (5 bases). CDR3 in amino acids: CAWSGQISYEQYF. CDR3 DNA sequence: TGTGCCTGGAGTGGACAGATCTCCTACGAGCAGTACTTC.